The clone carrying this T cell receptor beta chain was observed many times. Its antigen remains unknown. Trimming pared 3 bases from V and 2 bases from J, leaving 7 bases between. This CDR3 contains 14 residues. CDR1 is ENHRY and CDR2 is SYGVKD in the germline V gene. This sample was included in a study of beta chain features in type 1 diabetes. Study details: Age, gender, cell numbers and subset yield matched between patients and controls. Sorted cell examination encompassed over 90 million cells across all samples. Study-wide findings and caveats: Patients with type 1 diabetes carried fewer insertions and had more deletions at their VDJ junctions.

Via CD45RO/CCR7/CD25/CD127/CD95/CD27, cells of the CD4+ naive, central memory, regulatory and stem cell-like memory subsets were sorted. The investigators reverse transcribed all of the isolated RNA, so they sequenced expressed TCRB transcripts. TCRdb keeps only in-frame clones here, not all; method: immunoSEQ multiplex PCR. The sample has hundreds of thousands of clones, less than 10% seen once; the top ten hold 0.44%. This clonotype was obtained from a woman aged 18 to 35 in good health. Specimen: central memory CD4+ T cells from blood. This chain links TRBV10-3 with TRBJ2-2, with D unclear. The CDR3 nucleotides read TGTGCCATCAGTGAAGGTGCTAACACCGGGGAGCTGTTTTTT. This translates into CAISEGANTGELFF.